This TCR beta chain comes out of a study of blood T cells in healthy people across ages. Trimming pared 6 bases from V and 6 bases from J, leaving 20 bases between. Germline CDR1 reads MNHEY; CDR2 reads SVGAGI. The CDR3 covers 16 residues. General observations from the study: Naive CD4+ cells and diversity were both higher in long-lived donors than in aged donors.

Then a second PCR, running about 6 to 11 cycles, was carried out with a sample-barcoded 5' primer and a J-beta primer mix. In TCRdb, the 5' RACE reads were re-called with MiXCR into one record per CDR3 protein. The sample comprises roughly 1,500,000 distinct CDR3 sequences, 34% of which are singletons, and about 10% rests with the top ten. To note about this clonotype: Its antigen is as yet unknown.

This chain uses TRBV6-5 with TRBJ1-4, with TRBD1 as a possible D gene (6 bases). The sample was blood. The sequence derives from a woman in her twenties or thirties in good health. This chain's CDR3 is CASSTHREAPHEKLFF. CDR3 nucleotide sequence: TGTGCCAGCAGCACACACAGGGAGGCGCCCCATGAAAAACTGTTTTTT.